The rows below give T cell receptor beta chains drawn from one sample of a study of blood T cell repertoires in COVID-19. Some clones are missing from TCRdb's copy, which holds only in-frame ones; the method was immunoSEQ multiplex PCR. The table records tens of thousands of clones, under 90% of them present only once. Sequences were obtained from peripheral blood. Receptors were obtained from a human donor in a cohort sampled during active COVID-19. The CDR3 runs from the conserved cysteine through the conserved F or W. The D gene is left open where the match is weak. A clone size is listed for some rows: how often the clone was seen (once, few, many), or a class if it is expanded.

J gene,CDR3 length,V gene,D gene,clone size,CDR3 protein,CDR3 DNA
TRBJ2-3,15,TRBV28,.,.,CASSLSAVGTDTQYF,TGTGCCAGCAGTTTATCCGCGGTCGGGACAGATACGCAGTATTTT
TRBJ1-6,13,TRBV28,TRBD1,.,CATGTGISSPLHF,TGTGCCACTGGGACAGGGATAAGTTCACCCCTCCACTTT
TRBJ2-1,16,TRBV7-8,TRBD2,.,CASSLEAGGPLDEQFF,TGTGCCAGCAGCTTGGAAGCGGGGGGGCCTTTGGATGAGCAGTTCTTC
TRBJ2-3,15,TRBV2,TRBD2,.,CASSPTRDYTDTQYF,TGTGCCAGCAGCCCAACCCGGGACTATACAGATACGCAGTATTTT
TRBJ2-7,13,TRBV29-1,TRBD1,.,CSVVLDREYEQYF,TGCAGCGTTGTCTTGGACAGGGAATACGAGCAGTACTTC
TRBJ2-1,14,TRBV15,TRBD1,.,CAIERTGWNNEQFF,TGTGCCATCGAACGGACAGGATGGAACAATGAGCAGTTCTTC
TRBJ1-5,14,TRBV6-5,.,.,CASSPYGEGQPQHF,TGTGCCAGCAGTCCCTACGGGGAAGGCCAGCCCCAGCATTTT
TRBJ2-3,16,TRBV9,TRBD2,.,CASSVDAGGITDTQYF,TGTGCCAGCAGCGTAGATGCGGGGGGGATTACAGATACGCAGTATTTT
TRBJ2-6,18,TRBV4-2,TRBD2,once,CASSQDRERGAGANVLTF,TGTGCCAGCAGCCAAGATCGAGAGCGGGGGGCTGGGGCCAACGTCCTGACTTTC
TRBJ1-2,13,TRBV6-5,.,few,CASSSDRSYGYTF,TGTGCCAGCAGTTCCGACAGGAGCTATGGCTACACCTTC
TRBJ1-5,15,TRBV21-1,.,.,CASSNPTGENQPQHF,TGTGCCAGCAGCAACCCAACAGGGGAGAATCAGCCCCAGCATTTT
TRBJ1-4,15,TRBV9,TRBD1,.,CASSQGGQPERELFF,TGTGCCAGCAGCCAGGGGGGACAGCCAGAAAGGGAACTGTTTTTT
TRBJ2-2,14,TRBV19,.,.,CASMFSTYTGELFF,TGTGCCAGTATGTTCTCCACTTACACCGGGGAGCTGTTTTTT
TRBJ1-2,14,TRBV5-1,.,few,CASSLGSRYDGYTF,TGCGCCAGCAGCTTGGGAAGCAGGTACGATGGCTACACCTTC
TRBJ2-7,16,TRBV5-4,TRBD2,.,CASSLAAGVRVYEQYF,TGTGCCAGCAGCTTGGCCGCGGGGGTTAGGGTCTACGAGCAGTACTTC
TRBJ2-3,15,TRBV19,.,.,CASSIRRGRTDTQYF,TGTGCCAGTAGTATTCGGCGGGGTCGCACAGATACGCAGTATTTT
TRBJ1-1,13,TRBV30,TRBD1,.,CAWSRDRDTEAFF,TGTGCCTGGAGCCGGGACAGAGACACTGAAGCTTTCTTT
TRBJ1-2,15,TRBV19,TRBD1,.,CASSIRTGEFGGYTF,TGTGCCAGTAGTATCAGGACAGGGGAATTTGGTGGCTACACCTTC
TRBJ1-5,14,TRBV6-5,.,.,CASSKTGKNQPQHF,TGTGCCAGCAGTAAAACAGGGAAAAATCAGCCCCAGCATTTT
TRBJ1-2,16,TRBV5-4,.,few,CASSLDLGSGYEGYTF,TGTGCCAGCAGCTTGGATTTGGGTTCAGGGTATGAGGGCTACACCTTC
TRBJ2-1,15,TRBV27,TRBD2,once,CASSPTSGGAGEQFF,TGTGCCAGCAGTCCAACTAGCGGGGGAGCGGGTGAGCAGTTCTTC
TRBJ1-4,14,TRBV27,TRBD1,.,CASSLGTGGDGLFF,TGTGCCAGCAGTTTAGGGACAGGGGGCGACGGGCTGTTTTTT
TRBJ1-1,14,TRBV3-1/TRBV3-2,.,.,CASSRDRLNTEAFF,TGTGCCAGCAGCCGAGACAGGTTGAACACTGAAGCTTTCTTT
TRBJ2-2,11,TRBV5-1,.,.,CASTTTGELFF,TGCGCCAGCACTACCACCGGGGAGCTGTTTTTT
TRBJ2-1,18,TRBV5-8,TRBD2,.,CASSSVGWWRGTYNEQFF,TGTGCCAGCAGCTCCGTGGGGTGGTGGCGGGGGACCTACAATGAGCAGTTCTTC
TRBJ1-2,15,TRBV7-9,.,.,CASSNRGSGEHGYTF,TGTGCCAGCAGTAATCGAGGGTCAGGGGAACATGGCTACACCTTC
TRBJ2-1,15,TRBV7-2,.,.,CASSLGVLAYNEQFF,TGTGCCAGCAGCTTAGGCGTCCTAGCCTACAATGAGCAGTTCTTC
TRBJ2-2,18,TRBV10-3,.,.,CAISSGGISRGYTGELFF,TGTGCCATCAGCAGTGGGGGAATCTCCAGGGGTTACACCGGGGAGCTGTTTTTT
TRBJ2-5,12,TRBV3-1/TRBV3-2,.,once,CASSQEEKTQYF,TGTGCCAGCAGCCAAGAAGAGAAGACCCAGTACTTC
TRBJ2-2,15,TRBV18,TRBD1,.,CASSSTGQGVGELFF,TGTGCCAGCTCATCCACGGGACAGGGCGTCGGGGAGCTGTTTTTT
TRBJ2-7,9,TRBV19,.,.,CASSYGQYF,TGTGCCAGTAGCTATGGGCAGTACTTC
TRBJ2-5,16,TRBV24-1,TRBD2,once,CATSDLGTSGQETQYF,TGTGCCACCAGTGATTTGGGCACTAGCGGCCAAGAGACCCAGTACTTC